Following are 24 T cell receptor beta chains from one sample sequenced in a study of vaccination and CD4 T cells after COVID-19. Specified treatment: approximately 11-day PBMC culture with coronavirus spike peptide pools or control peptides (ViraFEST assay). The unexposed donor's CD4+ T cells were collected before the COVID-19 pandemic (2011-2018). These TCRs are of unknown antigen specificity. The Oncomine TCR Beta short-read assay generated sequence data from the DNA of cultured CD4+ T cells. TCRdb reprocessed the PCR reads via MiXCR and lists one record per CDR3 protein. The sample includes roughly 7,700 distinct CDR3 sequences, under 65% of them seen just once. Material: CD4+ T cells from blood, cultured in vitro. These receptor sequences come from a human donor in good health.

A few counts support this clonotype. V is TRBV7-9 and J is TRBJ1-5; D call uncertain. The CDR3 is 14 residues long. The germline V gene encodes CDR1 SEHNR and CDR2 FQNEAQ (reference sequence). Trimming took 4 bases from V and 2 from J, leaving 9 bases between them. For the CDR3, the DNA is TGTGCCAGCAGCTCAGAGACGGGCAATCAGCCCCAGCATTTT. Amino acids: CASSSETGNQPQHF.

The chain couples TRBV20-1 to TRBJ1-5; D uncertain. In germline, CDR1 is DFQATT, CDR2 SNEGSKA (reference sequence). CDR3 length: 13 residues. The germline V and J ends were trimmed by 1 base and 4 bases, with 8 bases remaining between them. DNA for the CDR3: TGCAGTGCTAGAGTCCCAAGTAATCAGCCCCAGCATTTT. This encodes CSARVPSNQPQHF.

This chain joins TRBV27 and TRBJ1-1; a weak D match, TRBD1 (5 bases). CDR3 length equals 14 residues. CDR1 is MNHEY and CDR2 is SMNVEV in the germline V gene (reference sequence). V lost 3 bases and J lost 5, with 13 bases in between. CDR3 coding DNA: TGTGCCAGCAGTTTTTCCGGGGGAAATACTGAAGCTTTCTTT. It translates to CASSFSGGNTEAFF.

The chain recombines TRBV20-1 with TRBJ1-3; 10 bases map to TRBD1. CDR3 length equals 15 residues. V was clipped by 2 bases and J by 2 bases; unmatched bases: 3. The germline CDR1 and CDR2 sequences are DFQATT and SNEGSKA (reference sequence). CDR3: CSARKDRGPGNTIYF. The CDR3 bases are TGCAGTGCTAGAAAAGACAGGGGGCCTGGAAACACCATATATTTT.

The CDR3 sequence: CASSMNPDTEAFF. In nucleotides, the CDR3 is TGCGCCAGCAGCATGAACCCGGACACTGAAGCTTTCTTT. This chain connects TRBV5-1 to TRBJ1-1; no firm D call. Trimming removed 4 bases at V and 3 bases at J, with 10 bases between. Looked up from germline, CDR1 is SGHRS and CDR2 is YFSETQ. The CDR3 has 13 residues. Supplemented by reference TRBV5-1 and TRBJ1-1, the full variable domain reads KAGVTQTPRYLIKTRGQQVTLSCSPISGHRSVSWYQQTPGQGLQFLFEYFSETQRNKGNFPGRFSGRQFSNSRSEMNVSTLELGDSALYLCASSMNPDTEAFFGQGTRLTVV.

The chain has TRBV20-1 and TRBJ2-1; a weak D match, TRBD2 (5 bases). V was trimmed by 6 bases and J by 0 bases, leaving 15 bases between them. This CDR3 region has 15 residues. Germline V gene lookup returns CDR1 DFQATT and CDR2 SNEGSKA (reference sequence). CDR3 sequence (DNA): TGCAGTGCACCGATGGGAGCTTCCTCCTACAATGAGCAGTTCTTC. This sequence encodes CSAPMGASSYNEQFF.

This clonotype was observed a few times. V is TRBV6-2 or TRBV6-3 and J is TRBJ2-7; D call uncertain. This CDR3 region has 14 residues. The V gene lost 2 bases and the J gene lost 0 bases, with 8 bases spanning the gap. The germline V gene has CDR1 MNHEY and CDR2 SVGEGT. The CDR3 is CASSYGFLSYEQYF. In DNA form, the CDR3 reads TGTGCCAGCAGTTACGGGTTCCTCTCCTACGAGCAGTACTTC.

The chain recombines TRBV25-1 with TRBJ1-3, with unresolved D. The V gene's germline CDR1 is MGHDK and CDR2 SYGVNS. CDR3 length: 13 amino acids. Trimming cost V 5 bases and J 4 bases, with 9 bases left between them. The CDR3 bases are TGTGCCAGCAGTCCTGACCCAGGAAACACCATATATTTT. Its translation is CASSPDPGNTIYF.

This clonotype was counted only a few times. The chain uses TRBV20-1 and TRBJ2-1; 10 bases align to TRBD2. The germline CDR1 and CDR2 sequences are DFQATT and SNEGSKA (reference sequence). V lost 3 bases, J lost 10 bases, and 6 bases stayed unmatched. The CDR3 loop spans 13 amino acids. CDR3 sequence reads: CSARLAGVGEQFF. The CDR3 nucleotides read TGCAGTGCTAGGCTAGCGGGAGTGGGGGAGCAGTTCTTC.

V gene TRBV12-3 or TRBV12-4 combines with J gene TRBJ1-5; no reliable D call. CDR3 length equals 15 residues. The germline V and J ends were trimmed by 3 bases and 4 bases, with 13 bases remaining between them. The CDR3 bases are TGTGCCAGCAGTTTGGGCCAGACTTTTAATCAGCCCCAGCATTTT. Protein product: CASSLGQTFNQPQHF.

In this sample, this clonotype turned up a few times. The CDR3 region is CASSIGQWPNQPQHF. The CDR3 DNA reads TGTGCCAGTAGTATTGGCCAGTGGCCTAATCAGCCCCAGCATTTT. This chain joins TRBV19 and TRBJ1-5; no definite D call. This CDR3 has 15 amino acids. Germline V gives CDR1 LNHDA, CDR2 SQIVND (reference sequence). Trimming cost V 3 bases and J 4 bases, with 13 bases left between them.

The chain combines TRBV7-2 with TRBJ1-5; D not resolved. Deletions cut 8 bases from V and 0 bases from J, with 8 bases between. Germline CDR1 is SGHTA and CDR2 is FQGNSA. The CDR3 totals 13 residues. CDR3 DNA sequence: TGTGCCAGCGGACCTTATAGCAATCAGCCCCAGCATTTT. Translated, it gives CASGPYSNQPQHF.

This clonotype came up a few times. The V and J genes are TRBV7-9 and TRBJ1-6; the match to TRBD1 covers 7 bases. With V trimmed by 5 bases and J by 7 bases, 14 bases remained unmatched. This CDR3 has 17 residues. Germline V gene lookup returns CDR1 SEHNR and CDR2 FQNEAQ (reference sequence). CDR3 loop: CASSPPTRQGLNSPLHF. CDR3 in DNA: TGTGCCAGCAGCCCACCAACCAGACAGGGTTTGAATTCACCCCTCCACTTT.

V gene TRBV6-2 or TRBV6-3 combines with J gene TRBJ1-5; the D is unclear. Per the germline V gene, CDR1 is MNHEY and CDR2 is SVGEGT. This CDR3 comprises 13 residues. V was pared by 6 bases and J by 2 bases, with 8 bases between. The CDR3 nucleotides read TGTGCCAGCAGCGATTCGGGCAATCAGCCCCAGCATTTT. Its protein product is CASSDSGNQPQHF.

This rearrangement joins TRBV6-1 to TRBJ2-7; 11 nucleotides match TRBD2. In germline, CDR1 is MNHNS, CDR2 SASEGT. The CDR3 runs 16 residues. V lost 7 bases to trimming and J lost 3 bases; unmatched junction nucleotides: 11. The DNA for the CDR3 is TGTGCCAGCATAGTAGCGGGAGGGCCGCCTAGCTACGAGCAGTACTTC. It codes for CASIVAGGPPSYEQYF.

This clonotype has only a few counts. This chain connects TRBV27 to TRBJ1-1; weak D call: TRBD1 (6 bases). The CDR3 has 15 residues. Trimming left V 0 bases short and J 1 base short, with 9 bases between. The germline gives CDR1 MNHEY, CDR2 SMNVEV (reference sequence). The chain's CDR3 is CASSLSPGQNTEAFF. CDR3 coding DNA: TGTGCCAGCAGTTTATCCCCGGGACAGAACACTGAAGCTTTCTTT.

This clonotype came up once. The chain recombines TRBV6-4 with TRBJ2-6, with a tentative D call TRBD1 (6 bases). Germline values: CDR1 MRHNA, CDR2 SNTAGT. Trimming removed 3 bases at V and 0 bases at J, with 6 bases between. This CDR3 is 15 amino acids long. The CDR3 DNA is TGTGCCAGCAGTGAGGACAGCTCTGGGGCCAACGTCCTGACTTTC. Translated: CASSEDSSGANVLTF.

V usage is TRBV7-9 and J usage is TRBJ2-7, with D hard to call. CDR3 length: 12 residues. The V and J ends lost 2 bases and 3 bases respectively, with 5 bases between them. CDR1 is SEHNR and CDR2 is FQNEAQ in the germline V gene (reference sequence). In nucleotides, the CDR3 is TGTGCCAGCAGCTTAACGGACTACGAGCAGTACTTC. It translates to CASSLTDYEQYF.

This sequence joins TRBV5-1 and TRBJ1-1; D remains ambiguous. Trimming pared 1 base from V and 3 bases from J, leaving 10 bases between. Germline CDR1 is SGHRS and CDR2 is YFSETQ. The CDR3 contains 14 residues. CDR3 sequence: CASSLTGGHTEAFF. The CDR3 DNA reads TGCGCCAGCAGCTTGACCGGCGGGCACACTGAAGCTTTCTTT.

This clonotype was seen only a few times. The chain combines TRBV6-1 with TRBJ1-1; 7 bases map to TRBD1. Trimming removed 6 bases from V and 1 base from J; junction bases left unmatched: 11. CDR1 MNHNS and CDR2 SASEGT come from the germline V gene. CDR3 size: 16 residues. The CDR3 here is CASSRRTGPQNTEAFF. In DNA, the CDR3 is TGTGCCAGCAGCCGGAGGACAGGTCCCCAGAACACTGAAGCTTTCTTT.

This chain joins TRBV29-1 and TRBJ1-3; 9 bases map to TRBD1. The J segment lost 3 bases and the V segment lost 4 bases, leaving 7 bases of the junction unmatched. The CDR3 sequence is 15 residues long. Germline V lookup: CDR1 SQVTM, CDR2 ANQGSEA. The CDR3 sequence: CSVVGTGFGGNTIYF. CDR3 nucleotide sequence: TGCAGCGTTGTCGGGACAGGGTTCGGTGGAAACACCATATATTTT.

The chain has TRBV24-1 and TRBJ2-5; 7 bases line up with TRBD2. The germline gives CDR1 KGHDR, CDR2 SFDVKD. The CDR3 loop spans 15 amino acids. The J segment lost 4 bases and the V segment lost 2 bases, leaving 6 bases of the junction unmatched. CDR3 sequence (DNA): TGTGCCACCAGTGATTCGGACGGGAGGCGAGAGACCCAGTACTTC. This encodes CATSDSDGRRETQYF.

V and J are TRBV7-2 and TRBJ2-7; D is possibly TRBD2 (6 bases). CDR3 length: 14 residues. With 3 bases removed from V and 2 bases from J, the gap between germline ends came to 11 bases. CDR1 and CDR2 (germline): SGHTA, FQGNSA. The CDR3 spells CASSFDRGTYEQYF. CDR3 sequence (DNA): TGTGCCAGCAGCTTCGATCGGGGGACCTACGAGCAGTACTTC.

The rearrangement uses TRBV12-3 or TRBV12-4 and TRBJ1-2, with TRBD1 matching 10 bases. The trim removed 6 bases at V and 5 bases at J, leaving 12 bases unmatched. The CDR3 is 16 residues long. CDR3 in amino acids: CASSDKGGQGGYGYTF. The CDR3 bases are TGTGCCAGCAGCGATAAGGGAGGACAGGGGGGGTATGGCTACACCTTC.